The 21 T cell receptor beta chains listed next were all sequenced from one sample in a study of cytomegalovirus exposure and HLA in healthy donors. In the PCR, 60 Vbeta and 13 Jbeta primers were used. Sequenced by immunoSEQ multiplex PCR; TCRdb stores in-frame clones only, minus some. The data show fewer than 250,000 clones, roughly 83% seen once. Specimen: PBMCs. Receptors originate from a girl between 10 and 17 years old in good health and CMV-seronegative.

This clone was seen just once. CDR3 DNA sequence: TGTGCCAGTAGCCCCATGGTCGACTATCTAGGTCAGCCCCAGCATTTT. This gives the protein CASSPMVDYLGQPQHF. J is TRBJ1-5 and V is TRBV19; D unclear. The CDR3 is 16 amino acids. Between the trimmed V and J ends, which lost 6 bases and 6 bases, there was a span of 21 bases. Looked up from germline, CDR1 is LNHDA and CDR2 is SQIVND (reference sequence).

With respect to this clone: Other DNA sequences in this sample translate to the same CDR3. The V and J genes are TRBV6-5 and TRBJ1-2; weak D call: TRBD1 (5 bases). Germline CDR1 MNHEY, CDR2 SVGAGI. V was trimmed by 0 bases and J by 1 base, leaving 6 bases between them. The CDR3 length is 14 residues. The CDR3, as DNA: TGTGCCAGCAGTTACTCTCAGGGTAACTATGGCTACACCTTC. It yields the protein CASSYSQGNYGYTF.

The chain combines TRBV6-5 with TRBJ1-1; D gene uncertain. This CDR3 has 13 amino acids. Trimming pared 7 bases from V and 1 base from J, leaving 10 bases between. Germline CDR1 MNHEY, CDR2 SVGAGI. The CDR3 spells CASTLSGNTEAFF. CDR3 bases: TGTGCCAGCACCTTATCGGGGAACACTGAAGCTTTCTTT.

The chain joins TRBV27 to TRBJ2-7; D unclear. Trimming stripped 6 bases from V and 7 bases from J, with 22 bases between. The CDR3 is 15 residues long. Germline assignment: CDR1 MNHEY and CDR2 SMNVEV (reference sequence). As DNA, the CDR3 is TGTGCCAGCAGGTCAACGGAGCTAATAGCCGGGGAGCAGTACTTC. Encoded protein: CASRSTELIAGEQYF.

V usage is TRBV7-9 and J usage is TRBJ2-3; D possibly corresponds to TRBD1 (6 bases). The V end lost 3 bases, the J end lost 1 base, and 11 bases lay between the germline ends. Germline V CDR1 and CDR2: SEHNR, FQNEAQ (reference sequence). The CDR3 loop spans 15 amino acids. This chain's CDR3 is CASSFRAGGTDTQYF. The CDR3 DNA reads TGTGCCAGCAGCTTCAGGGCAGGGGGCACAGATACGCAGTATTTT.

The rearrangement links TRBV5-4 to TRBJ2-3; D remains unclear. Looked up from germline, CDR1 is SGHNT and CDR2 is YYREEE (reference sequence). CDR3 length: 16 residues. Trimming cost V 2 bases and J 6 bases, with 19 bases left between them. CDR3 sequence: CASSLYAAASRDTQYF. The CDR3 bases are TGTGCCAGCAGCTTATACGCAGCAGCGAGTAGGGATACGCAGTATTTT.

Details on this clone: Other DNA variants within this sample encode the same CDR3. The chain uses TRBV18 and TRBJ1-2; TRBD1 matches 9 bases. The germline CDR1 and CDR2 sequences are KGHSH and LQKENI. The CDR3 has 14 residues. J was trimmed by 2 bases and V by 5 bases; bases with no gene match: 3. The CDR3 reads CASSSGQGNYGYTF. Here the CDR3 DNA reads TGTGCCAGCTCAAGCGGACAGGGGAACTATGGCTACACCTTC.

The rearrangement uses TRBV28 and TRBJ1-3; TRBD1 matches at 7 bases. V was clipped by 5 bases and J by 8 bases; unmatched bases: 12. Germline V lookup: CDR1 MDHEN, CDR2 SYDVKM. The CDR3 is 15 residues long. Here the CDR3 DNA reads TGTGCCAGCAGTGGACAGGACAGAATCGGTCACACCATATATTTT. Translation gives CASSGQDRIGHTIYF. The entire variable domain, with the rest obtained from reference TRBV28 and TRBJ1-3, is as follows: DVKVTQSSRYLVKRTGEKVFLECVQDMDHENMFWYRQDPGLGLRLIYFSYDVKMKEKGDIPEGYSVSREKKERFSLILESASTNQTSMYLCASSGQDRIGHTIYFGEGSWLTVV.

Concerning this clone: One end of the junction is discordant with germline, which a read error may explain. The genes are TRBV7-9 and TRBJ2-1; D uncertain. The germline CDR1 and CDR2 sequences are SEHNR and FQNEAQ (reference sequence). This CDR3 spans 12 amino acids. CDR3 amino acids: CSSSLVQELQFF. The CDR3 bases are TGTTCCAGCAGCTTAGTTCAGGAACTCCAGTTCTTC.

The chain combines TRBV15 with TRBJ2-2; the match to TRBD2 covers 9 bases. The germline V gene encodes CDR1 LNHNV and CDR2 YYDKDF (reference sequence). CDR3 size: 22 residues. J was trimmed by 5 bases and V by 0 bases; bases with no gene match: 22. CDR3 amino acids: CATSRDLIRGLATPFRTGELFF. The CDR3 region has the DNA TGTGCCACCAGCAGAGATTTAATTCGGGGACTAGCAACCCCCTTTCGAACCGGGGAGCTGTTTTTT.

This clone turned up a few times. The chain has TRBV6-6 and TRBJ2-5; D may be TRBD1 (6 bases). Germline V gene data show CDR1 as MNHNY and CDR2 as SVGAGI (reference sequence). The CDR3 covers 14 residues. Trimming cost V 7 bases and J 2 bases, with 14 bases left between them. CDR3 loop: CASTRTRGQETQYF. DNA for the CDR3: TGTGCCAGCACCAGAACCAGGGGACAAGAGACCCAGTACTTC.

This CDR3 reads CSVEIGRATSGQYF. The CDR3 DNA reads TGCAGCGTTGAAATTGGCCGCGCCACTTCGGGGCAGTACTTC. V is TRBV29-1 and J is TRBJ2-7; no definite D call. Germline loops: CDR1 SQVTM, CDR2 ANQGSEA. This CDR3 has 14 residues. V shed 2 bases and J shed 9 bases, with 20 bases lying between them.

The rearrangement links TRBV7-6 to TRBJ1-1; possible D gene TRBD1, 6 bases. The CDR3 is made up of 18 amino acids. V dropped 5 bases and J dropped 1 base, with 23 bases sitting between them. Germline loops: CDR1 SGHVS, CDR2 FNYEAQ. The chain's CDR3 is CASSETQGRGVWNTEAFF. DNA for the CDR3: TGTGCCAGCAGCGAGACACAGGGTCGGGGGGTGTGGAACACTGAAGCTTTCTTT.

The rearrangement joins TRBV7-6 to TRBJ1-1, with 9 bases fitting TRBD1. V shed 4 bases and J 0 bases; nucleotides not matched to a gene: 3. The CDR3 is 15 amino acids. Germline CDR1 reads SGHVS; CDR2 reads FNYEAQ. In DNA, the CDR3 is TGTGCCAGCAGCTCGGGGACAGGGATGAACACTGAAGCTTTCTTT. Protein sequence: CASSSGTGMNTEAFF.

The rearrangement uses TRBV28 and TRBJ1-1; D gene ambiguous. This CDR3 region has 14 residues. CDR1 MDHEN and CDR2 SYDVKM come from the germline V gene. V was pared by 3 bases and J by 4 bases, with 12 bases between. CDR3 sequence reads: CASSLRPSGTEAFF. CDR3 nucleotide sequence: TGTGCCAGCAGTTTGAGGCCTTCCGGCACTGAAGCTTTCTTT.

The chain has TRBV15 and TRBJ2-1; tentatively, D is TRBD2 (5 bases). The germline CDR1 and CDR2 sequences are LNHNV and YYDKDF (reference sequence). Trimming removed 4 bases at V and 6 bases at J, with 10 bases between. The CDR3 contains 13 residues. The CDR3 coding sequence is TGTGCCACCAGCAAGAGGGTGGTCAATGAGCAGTTCTTC. This encodes CATSKRVVNEQFF.

The chain is built from TRBV29-1 and TRBJ2-3; 9 bases are a match to TRBD2. Germline assignment: CDR1 SQVTM and CDR2 ANQGSEA. V was clipped by 5 bases and J by 2 bases; unmatched bases: 5. The CDR3 runs to 14 residues. This chain's CDR3 is CSVLAGDPTDTQYF. CDR3 DNA sequence: TGCAGCGTTTTAGCGGGGGACCCCACAGATACGCAGTATTTT.

CDR3 DNA: TGTGCCAGCAGCCAAGAAAGGATTTCAGGTGAAAAACTGTTTTTT. As protein: CASSQERISGEKLFF. This chain connects TRBV4-2 to TRBJ1-4; unclear D gene. Germline CDR1 and CDR2: LGHNA and YNFKEQ. Trimming took off 0 bases at V and 7 bases at J, with 12 bases between the two ends. The CDR3 runs to 15 residues.

The V call is TRBV13, the J call TRBJ1-4; possibly TRBD1 for D (6 bases). Germline CDR1 is PRHDT and CDR2 is FYEKMQ (reference sequence). V lost 5 bases and J 8 bases, leaving 15 bases between the germline ends. The CDR3 is made up of 14 amino acids. CDR3 DNA: TGTGCCAGCAGCACACAGGGTGCCCCGGAAAAACTGTTTTTT. Translated: CASSTQGAPEKLFF.

V gene TRBV5-1 combines with J gene TRBJ2-7; 10 bases fit TRBD1. The germline gives CDR1 SGHRS, CDR2 YFSETQ. V lost 0 bases and J lost 5; bases outside the gene matches: 5. CDR3 size: 15 residues. DNA for the CDR3: TGCGCCAGCAGCTTGGTCGGGACAGGGGATAACGAGCAGTACTTC. The encoded protein is CASSLVGTGDNEQYF.

The chain joins TRBV25-1 to TRBJ2-7; 13 bases are shared with TRBD2. The CDR3 sequence is 18 residues long. The germline CDR1 and CDR2 sequences are MGHDK and SYGVNS. V was pared by 5 bases and J by 1 base, with 11 bases of the junction left unmatched. CDR3 DNA sequence: TGTGCCAGCAGTCGAACCGGGACTAGCGGGACCCCATCCTACGAGCAGTACTTC. Its translation is CASSRTGTSGTPSYEQYF.